These T cell receptor beta chains were read from a single sample in a study of blood T cell repertoires in COVID-19. Sequencing used immunoSEQ multiplex PCR; TCRdb keeps in-frame clones, though not all of them. The sample consists of 160,000 or so clones, 84% of them appearing once. The sequenced sample consisted of peripheral blood. The receptors were sampled from a woman older than 75 with acute or convalescent COVID-19. Both conserved end residues are trimmed from each CDR3. Fields, in order: CDR3 protein, clone size, CDR3 length, J gene, V gene. Part of the rows lack a size; the others show once, few, many or a class for expanded clones.

ASSLDHGSGDTQY	NA	13	TRBJ2-3	TRBV5-1
ASWTANYGYT	NA	10	TRBJ1-2	TRBV28
ASSQVTGNTQY	few	11	TRBJ2-3	TRBV3-1/TRBV3-2
ASSYARPGYGYT	few	12	TRBJ1-2	TRBV28
ATSRDRGLPSYNEQF	NA	15	TRBJ2-1	TRBV15
ASSPRDSGYGYT	once	12	TRBJ1-2	TRBV5-4
ATRQGATNEKLF	NA	12	TRBJ1-4	TRBV15
SVEDRAGGYT	NA	10	TRBJ1-2	TRBV29-1
ASSPDRNQETQY	once	12	TRBJ2-5	TRBV2
ASSPLGQGAQTQY	once	13	TRBJ2-5	TRBV18
ASSSQGGATTDTQY	NA	14	TRBJ2-3	TRBV7-2
ASSRVGGASYEQY	NA	13	TRBJ2-7	TRBV14
ASSPSTYQPQH	once	11	TRBJ1-5	TRBV28
ASSYASGANVLT	NA	12	TRBJ2-6	TRBV6-5
ASSRTGFNEKLF	once	12	TRBJ1-4	TRBV4-1
ASSFRYSNQPQH	NA	12	TRBJ1-5	TRBV27
ASSRGQGADQPQH	NA	13	TRBJ1-5	TRBV4-2
ASSPNIDHRGHEAF	NA	14	TRBJ1-1	TRBV19
ASSQMGTGEQF	NA	11	TRBJ2-1	TRBV7-9
ASSMGQNYNSPLH	NA	13	TRBJ1-6	TRBV19
ASSPNRGKSSYEQY	NA	14	TRBJ2-7	TRBV27
ASSQGAGNTGELF	NA	13	TRBJ2-2	TRBV6-5
AISGSPSSYEQY	NA	12	TRBJ2-7	TRBV10-3
AWKTEDQPQH	NA	10	TRBJ1-5	TRBV30
ASSERGGLVFTEAF	NA	14	TRBJ1-1	TRBV11-2
ASRLAGGTYNEQF	NA	13	TRBJ2-1	TRBV10-2
ASSPREKLF	NA	9	TRBJ2-2	TRBV28